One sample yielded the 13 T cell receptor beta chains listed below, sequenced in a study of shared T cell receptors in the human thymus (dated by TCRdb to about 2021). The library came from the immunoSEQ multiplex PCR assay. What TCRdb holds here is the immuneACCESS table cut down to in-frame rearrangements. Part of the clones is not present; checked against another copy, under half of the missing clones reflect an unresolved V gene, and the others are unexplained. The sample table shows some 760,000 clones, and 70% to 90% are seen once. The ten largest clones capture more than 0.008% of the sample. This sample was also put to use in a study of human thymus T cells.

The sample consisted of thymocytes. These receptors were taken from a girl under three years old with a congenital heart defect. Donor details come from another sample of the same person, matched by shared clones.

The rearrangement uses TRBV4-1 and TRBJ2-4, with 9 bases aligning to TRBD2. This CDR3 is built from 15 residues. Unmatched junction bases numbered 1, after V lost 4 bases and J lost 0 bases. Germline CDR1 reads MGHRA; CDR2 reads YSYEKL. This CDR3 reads CASSLAGVAKNIQYF. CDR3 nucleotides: TGCGCCAGCAGCCTAGCGGGGGTAGCCAAAAACATTCAGTACTTC.

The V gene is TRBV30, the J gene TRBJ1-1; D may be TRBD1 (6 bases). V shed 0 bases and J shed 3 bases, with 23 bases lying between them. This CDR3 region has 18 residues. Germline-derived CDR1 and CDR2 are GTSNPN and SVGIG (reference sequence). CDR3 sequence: CAWSVSGGHPTSHTEAFF. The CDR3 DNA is TGTGCCTGGAGTGTTTCGGGGGGACATCCCACCAGCCACACTGAAGCTTTCTTT.

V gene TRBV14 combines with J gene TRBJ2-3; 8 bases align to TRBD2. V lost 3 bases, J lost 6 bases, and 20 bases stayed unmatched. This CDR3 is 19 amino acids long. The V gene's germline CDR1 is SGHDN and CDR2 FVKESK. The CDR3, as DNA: TGTGCCAGCAGCCACGGGATCTCTAAACTAGCGGCGATGTTGGATACGCAGTATTTT. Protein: CASSHGISKLAAMLDTQYF.

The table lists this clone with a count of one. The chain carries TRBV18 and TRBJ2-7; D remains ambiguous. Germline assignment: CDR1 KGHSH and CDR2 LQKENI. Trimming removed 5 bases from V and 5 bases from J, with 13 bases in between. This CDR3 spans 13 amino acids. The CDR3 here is CASSSGTFNEQYF. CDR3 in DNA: TGTGCCAGCTCATCAGGTACATTCAACGAGCAGTACTTC. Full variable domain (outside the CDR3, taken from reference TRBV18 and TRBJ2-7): NAGVMQNPRHLVRRRGQEARLRCSPMKGHSHVYWYRQLPEEGLKFMVYLQKENIIDESGMPKERFSAEFPKEGPSILRIQQVVRGDSAAYFCASSSGTFNEQYFGPGTRLTVT.

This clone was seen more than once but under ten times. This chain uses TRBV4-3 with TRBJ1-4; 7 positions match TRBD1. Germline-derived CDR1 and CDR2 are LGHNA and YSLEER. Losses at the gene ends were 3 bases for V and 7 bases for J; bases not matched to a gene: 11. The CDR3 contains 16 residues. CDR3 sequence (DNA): TGCGCCAGCAGCCAGGAGGGGGCAAGACGTGGTGAAAAACTGTTTTTT. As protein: CASSQEGARRGEKLFF.

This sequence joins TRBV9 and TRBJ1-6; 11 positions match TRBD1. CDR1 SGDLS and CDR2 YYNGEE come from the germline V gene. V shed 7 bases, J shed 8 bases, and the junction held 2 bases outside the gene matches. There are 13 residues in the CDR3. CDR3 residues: CASGQGAHSPLHF. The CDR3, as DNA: TGTGCCAGCGGACAGGGGGCACATTCACCCCTCCACTTT.

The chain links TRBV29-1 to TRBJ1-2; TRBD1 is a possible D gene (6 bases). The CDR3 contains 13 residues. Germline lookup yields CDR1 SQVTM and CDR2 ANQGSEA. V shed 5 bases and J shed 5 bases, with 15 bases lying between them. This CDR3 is CSVMDSRSYGYTF. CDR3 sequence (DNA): TGCAGCGTTATGGACAGTCGCTCTTATGGCTACACCTTC.

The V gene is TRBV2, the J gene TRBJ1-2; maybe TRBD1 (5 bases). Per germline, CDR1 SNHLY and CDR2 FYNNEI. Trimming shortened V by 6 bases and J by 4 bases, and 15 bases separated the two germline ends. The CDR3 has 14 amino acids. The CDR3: CASRPAEGLYGYTF. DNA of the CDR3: TGTGCCAGCAGACCGGCGGAGGGACTCTATGGCTACACCTTC.

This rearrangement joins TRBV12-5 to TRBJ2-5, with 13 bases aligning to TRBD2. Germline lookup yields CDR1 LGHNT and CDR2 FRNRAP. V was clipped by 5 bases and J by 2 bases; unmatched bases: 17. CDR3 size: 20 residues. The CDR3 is CASGPDHTSGGAEDQETQYF. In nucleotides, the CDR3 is TGTGCTAGTGGTCCCGACCATACTAGCGGGGGGGCCGAGGATCAAGAGACCCAGTACTTC. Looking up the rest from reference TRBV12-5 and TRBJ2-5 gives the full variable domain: DARVTQTPRHKVTEMGQEVTMRCQPILGHNTVFWYRQTMMQGLELLAYFRNRAPLDDSGMPKDRFSAEMPDATLATLKIQPSEPRDSAVYFCASGPDHTSGGAEDQETQYFGPGTRLLVL.

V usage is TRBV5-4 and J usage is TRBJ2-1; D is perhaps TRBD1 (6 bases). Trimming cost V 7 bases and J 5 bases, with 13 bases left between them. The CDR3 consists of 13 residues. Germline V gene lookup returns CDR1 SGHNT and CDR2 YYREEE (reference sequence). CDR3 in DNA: TGTGCCAGCGGCCTCAGGGGTAACAATGAGCAGTTCTTC. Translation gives CASGLRGNNEQFF.

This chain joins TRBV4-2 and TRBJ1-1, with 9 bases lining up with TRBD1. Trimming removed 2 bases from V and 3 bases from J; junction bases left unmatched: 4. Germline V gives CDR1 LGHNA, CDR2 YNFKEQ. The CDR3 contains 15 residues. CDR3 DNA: TGTGCCAGCAGCCAAAACAGGGGGCAGGACACTGAAGCTTTCTTT. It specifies CASSQNRGQDTEAFF.

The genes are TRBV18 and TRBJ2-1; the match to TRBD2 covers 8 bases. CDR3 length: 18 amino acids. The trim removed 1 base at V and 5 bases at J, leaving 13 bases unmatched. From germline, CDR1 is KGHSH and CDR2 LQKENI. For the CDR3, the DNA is TGTGCCAGCTCACCACTTCCCACCGGACTAGCTAGCCACAATGAGCAGTTCTTC. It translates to CASSPLPTGLASHNEQFF.

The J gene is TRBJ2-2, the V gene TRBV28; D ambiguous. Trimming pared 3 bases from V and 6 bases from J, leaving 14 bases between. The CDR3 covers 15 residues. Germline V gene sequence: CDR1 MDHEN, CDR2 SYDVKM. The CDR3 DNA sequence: TGTGCCAGCAGTTTCGGTAGGAAGCTAGCCGGGGAGCTGTTTTTT. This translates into CASSFGRKLAGELFF.